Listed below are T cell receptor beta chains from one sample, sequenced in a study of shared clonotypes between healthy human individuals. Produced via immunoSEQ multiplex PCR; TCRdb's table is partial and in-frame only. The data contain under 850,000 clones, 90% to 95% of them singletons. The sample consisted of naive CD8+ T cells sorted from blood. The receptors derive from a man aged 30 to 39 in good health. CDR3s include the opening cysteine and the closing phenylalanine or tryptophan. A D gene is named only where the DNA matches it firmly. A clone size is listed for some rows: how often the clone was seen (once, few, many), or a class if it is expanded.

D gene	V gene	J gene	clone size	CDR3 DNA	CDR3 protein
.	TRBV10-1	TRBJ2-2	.	TGCGCCAGCAGTTTTTCCGGCCCCACCGGGGAGCTGTTTTTT	CASSFSGPTGELFF
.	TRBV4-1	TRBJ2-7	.	TGCGCCAGCAGCTACCGAGCCGAGAGCTCCTACGAGCAGTACTTC	CASSYRAESSYEQYF
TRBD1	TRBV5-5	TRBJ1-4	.	TGTGCCAGCAGCTTGGGACGTCAGGGGGTTGAAAAACTGTTTTTT	CASSLGRQGVEKLFF
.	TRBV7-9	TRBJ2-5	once	TGTGCCAGCAGCTCCGGTGAGACCCAGTACTTC	CASSSGETQYF
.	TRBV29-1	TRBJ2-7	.	TGCAGCGTTCTTACCCTTTCCCGCGAGCAGTACTTC	CSVLTLSREQYF
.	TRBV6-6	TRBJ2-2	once	TGTGCCAGCAGTTACGAGGGAACCGGGGAGCTGTTTTTT	CASSYEGTGELFF
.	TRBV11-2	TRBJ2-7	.	TGTGCCAGCAGCTTAGGACGGGGAAGGGTAGACGAGCAGTACTTC	CASSLGRGRVDEQYF
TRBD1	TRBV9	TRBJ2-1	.	TGTGCCAGCAGCGGACAGGGGGTGTCCTACAATGAGCAGTTCTTC	CASSGQGVSYNEQFF
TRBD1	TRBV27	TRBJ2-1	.	TGTGCCAGCAGTTTATTACAGGGGGCCTACAATGAGCAGTTCTTC	CASSLLQGAYNEQFF
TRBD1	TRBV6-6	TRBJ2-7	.	TGTGCCAGCAATTACCACGAGGACAGGTTCTTCTACGAGCAGTACTTC	CASNYHEDRFFYEQYF
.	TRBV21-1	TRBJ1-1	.	TGTGCCAGACCCAGGGGGCGCGGGACTGAAGCTTTCTTT	CARPRGRGTEAFF
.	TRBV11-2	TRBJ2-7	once	TGTGCCAGCAGCTTAGGGACTACCTCCGAGCAGTACTTC	CASSLGTTSEQYF
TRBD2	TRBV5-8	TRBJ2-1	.	TGTGCCAGCAGCTTAGTCGGGACTAGCGGGATGGGAGAGCAGTTCTTC	CASSLVGTSGMGEQFF
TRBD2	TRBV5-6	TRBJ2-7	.	TGTGCCAGCAGCTTGCCTAGCGGGAACTCCTACGAGCAGTACTTC	CASSLPSGNSYEQYF
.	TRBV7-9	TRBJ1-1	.	TGCGCCAGCAGCTTAACAACGGTGAACACTGAAGCTTTCTTT	CASSLTTVNTEAFF
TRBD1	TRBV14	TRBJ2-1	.	TGTGCCAGCAGCCAAGACACACCAGGGGGACACAATGAGCAGTTCTTC	CASSQDTPGGHNEQFF
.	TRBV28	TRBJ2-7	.	TGTGCCAGCAGTTTAAGTAGCTACGAGCAGTACTTC	CASSLSSYEQYF
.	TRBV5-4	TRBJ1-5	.	TGTGCCAGCAGCTTTGTTGGGCAGCCCCAGCATTTT	CASSFVGQPQHF
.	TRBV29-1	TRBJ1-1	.	TGCAGCGTTGAAGATCAGGGAACCGACTGGGGAGCTTTCTTT	CSVEDQGTDWGAFF
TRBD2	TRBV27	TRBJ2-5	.	TGTGCCAGCAGCCGTTCCCTCACTAGCGGGAGAAGCAGAGAGACCCAGTACTTC	CASSRSLTSGRSRETQYF
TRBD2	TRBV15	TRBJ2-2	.	TGTGCCACCAGTTTAGTAGCGGGAATATACGGGGAGCTGTTTTTT	CATSLVAGIYGELFF
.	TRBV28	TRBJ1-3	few	TGTGCCAGCATAGGGATCTCTGGAAACACCATATATTTT	CASIGISGNTIYF
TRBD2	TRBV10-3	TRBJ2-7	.	TGTGCCATCAGTGAAGCTAGCGGGAGTCTCTCCTACGAGCAGTACTTC	CAISEASGSLSYEQYF
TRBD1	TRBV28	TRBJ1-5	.	TGTGCCAGCAGCGACACAGGGGGCCCCTTCAATCAGCCCCAGCATTTT	CASSDTGGPFNQPQHF
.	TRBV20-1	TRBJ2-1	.	TGCAGTGCCATTGTTAGTGGGGAAGGGTTCTTC	CSAIVSGEGFF
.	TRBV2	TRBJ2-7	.	TGTGCCAGCAGTCCGAGCATGGCCTACGAGCAGTACTTC	CASSPSMAYEQYF
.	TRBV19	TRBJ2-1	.	TGTGCCAGTACTGGGGACACATACAATGAGCAGTTCTTC	CASTGDTYNEQFF
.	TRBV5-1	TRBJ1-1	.	TGCGCCAGCAGCCTCCTGACAGTGAACACTGAAGCTTTCTTT	CASSLLTVNTEAFF
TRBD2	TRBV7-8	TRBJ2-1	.	TGTGCCAGCAGCTTACGTAGACTAGCGGCAGAAAAAGACAATGAGCAGTTCTTC	CASSLRRLAAEKDNEQFF
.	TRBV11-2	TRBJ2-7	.	TGTGCCAGCAGCTCCCCCGAGAGGACCTACGAGCAGTACTTC	CASSSPERTYEQYF
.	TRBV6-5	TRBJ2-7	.	TGTGCCAGCAGTTTTGGACAGCCCCTGGAGCAGTACTTC	CASSFGQPLEQYF
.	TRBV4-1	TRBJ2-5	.	TGCGCCAGCAGCCAAGAAAAGTCGGCAGTACAAGAGACCCAGTACTTC	CASSQEKSAVQETQYF
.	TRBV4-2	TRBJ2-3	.	TGTGCCAGCAGCCAAGAATCCTTGTGGGATACGCAGTATTTT	CASSQESLWDTQYF
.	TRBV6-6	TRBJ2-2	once	TGTGCCAGCAGTTACTCGATAAGATCCGGGGAGCTGTTTTTT	CASSYSIRSGELFF
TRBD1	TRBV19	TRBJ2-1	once	TGTGCCAGTAGTAACATCATCCTGAGGGACAGGATACTAAATGAGCAGTTCTTC	CASSNIILRDRILNEQFF
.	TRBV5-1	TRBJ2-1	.	TGCGCCAGCAGCGGACGAGGGGGACCAGGGAATGAGCAGTTCTTC	CASSGRGGPGNEQFF
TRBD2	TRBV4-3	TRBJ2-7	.	TGCGCCAGCAGCCAAGATCTGGGGACTAGTTCCGAGCAGTACTTC	CASSQDLGTSSEQYF
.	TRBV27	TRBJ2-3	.	TGTGCCAGCAGTTTAGTAGACACAGATACGCAGTATTTT	CASSLVDTDTQYF
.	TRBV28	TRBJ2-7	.	TGTGCCAGCAGTTTATGGGGGGCGGCATCTGGCGAGCAGTACTTC	CASSLWGAASGEQYF
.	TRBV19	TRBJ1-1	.	TGTGCCAGTAGTATCTTTCGGAACACTGAAGCTTTCTTT	CASSIFRNTEAFF
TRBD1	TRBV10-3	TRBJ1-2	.	TGTGCCATCAGTAGAGACAGGGTGGAGTATGGCTACACCTTC	CAISRDRVEYGYTF
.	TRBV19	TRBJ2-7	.	TGTGCCAGTAGTAGTGAGCGGATCTACGAGCAGTACTTC	CASSSERIYEQYF
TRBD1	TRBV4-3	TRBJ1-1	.	TGCGCCAGCAGCCCCCCGACAGGGGGCACTGAAGCTTTCTTT	CASSPPTGGTEAFF
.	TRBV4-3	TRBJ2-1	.	TGCGCCAGCAGCCATTCTAGAAAGCAGTTCTTC	CASSHSRKQFF
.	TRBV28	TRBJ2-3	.	TGTGCCAGCAACGTGGGGCAGGGAACAGATACGCAGTATTTT	CASNVGQGTDTQYF
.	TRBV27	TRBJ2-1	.	TGTGCCAGCGGGAAGGGCTATGAGCAGTTCTTC	CASGKGYEQFF
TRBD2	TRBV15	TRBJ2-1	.	TGTGCCACCAGCAGAGGGACTAGGAGCTCCTACAATGAGCAGTTCTTC	CATSRGTRSSYNEQFF
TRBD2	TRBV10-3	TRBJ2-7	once	TGTGCCATCCGACTAGCGGGACAGTCCTACGAGCAGTACTTC	CAIRLAGQSYEQYF
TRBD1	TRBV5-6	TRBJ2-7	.	TGTGCCAGCAGCTTGGAGGGGGCGTTTTACGAGCAGTACTTC	CASSLEGAFYEQYF